The 27 T cell receptor beta chains presented below share a single source sample, sequenced in a study of blood T cell repertoires in COVID-19. This table comes from immunoSEQ multiplex PCR, and its TCRdb copy is limited to in-frame clones, with some not included. Altogether roughly 97,000 clones are present, 90% to 95% being singletons, with the ten largest covering around 5.8%. Sequencing used peripheral blood. The receptors stem from a human donor in a cohort sampled during active COVID-19.

This clone was seen once. The chain recombines TRBV7-2 with TRBJ2-7; the D gene is possibly TRBD2 (7 bases). Germline V gene data show CDR1 as SGHTA and CDR2 as FQGNSA. The V and J ends lost 1 base and 6 bases respectively, with 16 bases between them. This CDR3 has 15 residues. CDR3 in DNA: TGTGCCAGCAGCTTAGTTGGGGGGGGGCGGCGCGAGCAGTACTTC. As protein: CASSLVGGGRREQYF.

The chain is built from TRBV6-2 or TRBV6-3 and TRBJ1-2; 7 nucleotides line up with TRBD1. Germline assignment: CDR1 MNHEY and CDR2 SVGEGT. After removal of 4 bases from V and 7 bases from J, the junction contained 15 bases not matched to a gene. The CDR3 has 16 amino acids. CDR3 in DNA: TGTGCCAGCAGTTCCCCGAATGAGGACAGGTTGAGTGGCTACACCTTC. Its translation: CASSSPNEDRLSGYTF.

The V and J genes are TRBV19 and TRBJ2-3; perhaps TRBD1 as D (5 bases). Trimming pared 3 bases from V and 4 bases from J, leaving 14 bases between. The CDR3 sequence is 15 residues long. Germline V lookup: CDR1 LNHDA, CDR2 SQIVND (reference sequence). The CDR3 spells CASSILLGAADTQYF. In DNA, the CDR3 is TGTGCCAGTAGTATTCTCCTAGGGGCCGCAGATACGCAGTATTTT. The complete variable domain, with remaining parts taken from reference TRBV19 and TRBJ2-3, reads DGGITQSPKYLFRKEGQNVTLSCEQNLNHDAMYWYRQDPGQGLRLIYYSQIVNDFQKGDIAEGYSVSREKKESFPLTVTSAQKNPTAFYLCASSILLGAADTQYFGPGTRLTVL.

The chain employs TRBV5-4 and TRBJ2-3, with TRBD1 matching over 11 bases. The V and J ends lost 4 bases and 6 bases, in that order; junction bases with no gene match: 7. Germline V CDR1 and CDR2: SGHNT, YYREEE (reference sequence). The CDR3 has 15 amino acids. The DNA for the CDR3 is TGTGCCAGCAGCCCCGGACAGGGGGCGCGTGATACGCAGTATTTT. Amino acid sequence: CASSPGQGARDTQYF. Drawing the rest from reference TRBV5-4 and TRBJ2-3, the complete variable domain is ETGVTQSPTHLIKTRGQQVTLRCSSQSGHNTVSWYQQALGQGPQFIFQYYREEENGRGNFPPRFSGLQFPNYSSELNVNALELDDSALYLCASSPGQGARDTQYFGPGTRLTVL.

This sequence joins TRBV25-1 and TRBJ1-1; D perhaps matches TRBD1 (5 bases). This CDR3 has 13 residues. Germline V CDR1 and CDR2: MGHDK, SYGVNS. Between the trimmed V and J ends, which lost 7 bases and 7 bases, there was a span of 16 bases. This CDR3 is CASTPLTDLEAFF. CDR3 DNA: TGTGCCAGCACGCCTCTGACAGATCTTGAAGCTTTCTTT.

This rearrangement joins TRBV7-8 to TRBJ2-7, with a possible D match to TRBD1 (5 bases). Trimming removed 4 bases from V and 6 bases from J, with 22 bases in between. The V gene's germline CDR1 is SGHVS and CDR2 FQNEAQ. There are 16 residues in the CDR3. The CDR3 sequence: CASSSRWQGILGEQYF. CDR3 coding DNA: TGTGCCAGCAGCTCCCGATGGCAGGGAATATTAGGCGAGCAGTACTTC.

This clone was seen only once. The chain joins TRBV5-1 to TRBJ1-1, with TRBD1 identical over 7 bases. The CDR3 has 16 residues. Per the germline V gene, CDR1 is SGHRS and CDR2 is YFSETQ. Trimming took 1 base from V and 1 from J; bases not matched to a gene: 7. The CDR3 protein is CASSLQGVGANTEAFF. In DNA form, the CDR3 reads TGCGCCAGCAGCTTGCAGGGGGTAGGGGCGAACACTGAAGCTTTCTTT.

This clone was found once. The J gene is TRBJ1-1, the V gene TRBV30; D gene uncertain. CDR1 is GTSNPN and CDR2 is SVGIG in the germline V gene (reference sequence). The CDR3 consists of 11 residues. The V end was cut by 5 bases, the J end by 6 bases, with 10 bases between. The CDR3 DNA sequence: TGTGCCTGGGAGGCGGGGTCTGAAGCTTTCTTT. Protein sequence: CAWEAGSEAFF.

V usage is TRBV7-2 and J usage is TRBJ1-1; the D is unclear. V lost 1 base and J lost 4, with 10 bases in between. The CDR3 runs to 14 residues. The germline V gene encodes CDR1 SGHTA and CDR2 FQGNSA. The CDR3 region has the DNA TGTGCCAGCAGCTTAGTCGGTCGCGGCACTGAAGCTTTCTTT. Protein product: CASSLVGRGTEAFF. Variable domain in full (rest from reference TRBV7-2 and TRBJ1-1): GAGVSQSPSNKVTEKGKDVELRCDPISGHTALYWYRQSLGQGLEFLIYFQGNSAPDKSGLPSDRFSAERTGGSVSTLTIQRTQQEDSAVYLCASSLVGRGTEAFFGQGTRLTVV.

The rearrangement uses TRBV7-2 and TRBJ2-3, with 9 bases aligning to TRBD2. CDR3 length: 16 amino acids. V lost 1 base to trimming and J lost 2 bases; unmatched junction nucleotides: 4. From germline, CDR1 is SGHTA and CDR2 FQGNSA. CDR3: CASSLGTSVFTDTQYF. The DNA of the CDR3 is TGTGCCAGCAGCTTAGGGACTAGCGTTTTCACAGATACGCAGTATTTT.

This chain links TRBV5-1 with TRBJ2-3; maybe TRBD2 (5 bases). Trimming shortened V by 6 bases and J by 3 bases, and 8 bases separated the two germline ends. CDR3 length: 12 residues. Germline V gene sequence: CDR1 SGHRS, CDR2 YFSETQ. CDR3 DNA sequence: TGCGCCAGCACTGAGGGTACAGATACGCAGTATTTT. Translating gives CASTEGTDTQYF.

The rearrangement uses TRBV12-5 and TRBJ2-3; D unclear. The germline V gene encodes CDR1 LGHNT and CDR2 FRNRAP. There are 12 residues in the CDR3. Trimming removed 5 bases at V and 5 bases at J, with 8 bases between. The CDR3 loop is CASGPQLDTQYF. The CDR3 DNA reads TGTGCTAGTGGTCCTCAGTTAGATACGCAGTATTTT.

The chain is built from TRBV11-2 and TRBJ2-2; possible D gene TRBD1, 6 bases. V was cut by 2 bases and J by 4 bases, with 17 bases left in between. The V gene's germline CDR1 is SGHAT and CDR2 FQNNGV. The CDR3 is 17 residues long. CDR3 bases: TGTGCCAGCAGCTTAATAGGCGACAGGACAGCCACCGGGGAGCTGTTTTTT. As protein: CASSLIGDRTATGELFF.

DNA of the CDR3: TGTGCCAGCAGTTTCCAAGGGGACAGGTCAACTAATGAAAAACTGTTTTTT. Amino acid sequence: CASSFQGDRSTNEKLFF. The chain employs TRBV28 and TRBJ1-4; 8 nucleotides match TRBD1. The CDR3 length is 17 residues. Germline assignment: CDR1 MDHEN and CDR2 SYDVKM. Trimming at V came to 3 bases and at J to 0 bases, leaving 6 bases not matched to a gene.

The rearrangement uses TRBV6-2 or TRBV6-3 and TRBJ2-1, with 10 bases identical to TRBD2. Germline loops: CDR1 MNHEY, CDR2 SVGEGT. The CDR3 has 16 residues. V gave up 5 bases and J gave up 4 bases; unmatched junction bases: 8. In DNA form, the CDR3 reads TGTGCCAGCAGTCTAGCGGGAGACGGCGGTTACAATGAGCAGTTCTTC. This translates into CASSLAGDGGYNEQFF.

The chain couples TRBV28 to TRBJ2-5; 11 bases are shared with TRBD2. There are 17 residues in the CDR3. The V segment lost 6 bases and the J segment 3 bases; nucleotides outside the gene matches: 12. CDR1 is MDHEN and CDR2 is SYDVKM in the germline V gene. As DNA, the CDR3 is TGTGCCAGCAGCACAAAACTAGCGGGAGTCTTAAAAGAGACCCAGTACTTC. Its translation: CASSTKLAGVLKETQYF.

Only one count was recorded for this clone. The chain combines TRBV4-1 with TRBJ2-2, with a weak D call TRBD1 (6 bases). This CDR3 is 17 amino acids long. The germline V and J ends were trimmed by 4 bases and 5 bases, with 20 bases remaining between them. Germline CDR1 MGHRA, CDR2 YSYEKL. The CDR3 coding sequence is TGCGCCAGCAGCCGTTCAAGGACAGAGGTGGTGACCGGGGAGCTGTTTTTT. Amino acid sequence: CASSRSRTEVVTGELFF.

The V gene is TRBV1, the J gene TRBJ1-4; the D segment call TRBD1 is taken from the table without a DNA check. TRBV1 is recorded as a pseudogene. This CDR3 is built from 17 residues. CDR3 in DNA: TGCACCAGCAGCCAAGATGGGACAGGGAGGATATCCGGTAAACTGTTTTTT. This sequence encodes CTSSQDGTGRISGKLFF.

The J gene is TRBJ2-3, the V gene TRBV29-1, with 8 bases lining up with TRBD2. This CDR3 has 15 amino acids. In germline, CDR1 is SQVTM, CDR2 ANQGSEA. The V and J ends lost 5 bases and 2 bases, in that order; junction bases with no gene match: 9. CDR3 loop: CSVHTSGPPTDTQYF. The DNA of the CDR3 is TGCAGCGTTCACACTAGCGGCCCCCCCACAGATACGCAGTATTTT.

V usage is TRBV12-3 or TRBV12-4 and J usage is TRBJ1-1; D is unresolved. The CDR3 is 11 amino acids. Trimming took 3 bases from V and 5 from J, leaving 4 bases between them. CDR3 loop: CASSLRTEAFF. CDR3 bases: TGTGCCAGCAGTTTGAGGACTGAAGCTTTCTTT.

The chain recombines TRBV15 with TRBJ1-2; a weak D match, TRBD1 (6 bases). This CDR3 spans 15 amino acids. Trimming stripped 0 bases from V and 5 bases from J, with 13 bases between. Germline-derived CDR1 and CDR2 are LNHNV and YYDKDF (reference sequence). CDR3 sequence (DNA): TGTGCCACCAGCAGAGATCTGGGGGGGCAATATGGCTACACCTTC. As protein: CATSRDLGGQYGYTF.

The rearrangement links TRBV15 to TRBJ2-2; 9 nucleotides agree with TRBD1. V shed 1 base, J shed 5 bases, and the junction held 5 bases outside the gene matches. There are 16 residues in the CDR3. Germline loops: CDR1 LNHNV, CDR2 YYDKDF (reference sequence). Here the CDR3 reads CATSRGATGGTGELFF. CDR3 coding DNA: TGTGCCACCAGCAGAGGTGCGACAGGGGGGACCGGGGAGCTGTTTTTT.

The rearrangement joins TRBV5-1 to TRBJ2-7; 11 bases are shared with TRBD2. The CDR3 runs 15 residues. The ends lost 1 base at V and 1 base at J; junction bases unmatched: 1. The germline V gene has CDR1 SGHRS and CDR2 YFSETQ. The CDR3 nucleotides are TGCGCCAGCAGCTTGACTAGCGGGGGATCCTACGAGCAGTACTTC. Translating it yields CASSLTSGGSYEQYF. Drawing the rest from reference TRBV5-1 and TRBJ2-7, the complete variable domain is KAGVTQTPRYLIKTRGQQVTLSCSPISGHRSVSWYQQTPGQGLQFLFEYFSETQRNKGNFPGRFSGRQFSNSRSEMNVSTLELGDSALYLCASSLTSGGSYEQYFGPGTRLTVT.

The rearrangement joins TRBV7-9 to TRBJ2-3; D is possibly TRBD2 (5 bases). CDR3 length equals 14 residues. Germline CDR1 SEHNR, CDR2 FQNEAQ (reference sequence). V was clipped by 4 bases and J by 5 bases, with 13 bases between them. The CDR3 DNA is TGTGCCAGCAGCTACGGAGGCGCTAGAGATACGCAGTATTTT. It is translated as CASSYGGARDTQYF.

The chain recombines TRBV13 with TRBJ2-1, with D tentatively TRBD1 (5 bases). Germline lookup yields CDR1 PRHDT and CDR2 FYEKMQ (reference sequence). This CDR3 has 17 residues. Trimming left V 1 base short and J 0 bases short, with 13 bases between. The CDR3 loop is CASSLASDSPSYNEQFF. CDR3 DNA sequence: TGTGCCAGCAGCTTAGCAAGTGACAGCCCCTCCTACAATGAGCAGTTCTTC.

The chain uses TRBV11-2 and TRBJ2-1; D may be TRBD1 (7 bases). The CDR3 has 13 residues. From germline, CDR1 is SGHAT and CDR2 FQNNGV. V was shortened by 4 bases and J by 12 bases, with 16 bases between the two germline ends. This CDR3 reads CASSSQGTRAQFF. Here the CDR3 DNA reads TGTGCCAGCAGCTCACAGGGGACTCGGGCGCAGTTCTTC.

V is TRBV3-1 (or the pseudogene TRBV3-2) and J is TRBJ2-3; 8 nucleotides align to TRBD1. Unmatched junction bases numbered 8, after V lost 6 bases and J lost 3 bases. This CDR3 region has 15 residues. Germline V lookup: CDR1 LGHDT, CDR2 YNNKEL (reference sequence). DNA for the CDR3: TGTGCCAGCAGTTTCAGACAGGGGCGGACAGATACGCAGTATTTT. Translated, it gives CASSFRQGRTDTQYF.